A single TCR beta chain is shown here with its context. Antigen unknown. Libraries were prepared by immunoSEQ multiplex PCR; TCRdb keeps only in-frame clonotypes and omits some of them. Here the sample spans about 74,000 clones, 75% to 90% being singletons. The sample is drawn from a study of T cell responses to AZD1222 COVID-19 vaccine. V dropped 2 bases and J dropped 0; count of bases not matched to a gene: 7. The CDR3 loop spans 19 amino acids. CDR1 and CDR2 (germline): GTSNPN, SVGIG (reference sequence). The study, taken as a whole, reports: It was only a handful of AZD1222 recipients who were seropositive at baseline. Close to half of all spike-specific TCRs reportedly target regions of the variants that are unmutated. Receipt of two AZD1222 doses was followed by a rise in Spike-specific TCR breadth and depth. Regions 160-218 and 743-854 held dominance among vaccine-associated CD4 TCRs, which spanned spike.

The input for sequencing was peripheral blood, taken on day 0 of AZD1222 vaccination. The chain couples TRBV30 to TRBJ2-1; the match to TRBD2 covers 16 bases. The TCR sequence derives from an adult in good health. The CDR3 loop is CAWSPAGLAGGRSYNEQFF. The CDR3 DNA follows: TGTGCCTGGAGTCCGGCGGGACTAGCGGGAGGGCGCTCCTACAATGAGCAGTTCTTC. The full variable domain, rest sourced from reference TRBV30 and TRBJ2-1, is SQTIHQWPATLVQPVGSPLSLECTVEGTSNPNLYWYRQAAGRGLQLLFYSVGIGQISSEVPQNLSASRPQDRQFILSSKKLLLSDSGFYLCAWSPAGLAGGRSYNEQFFGPGTRLTVL.